A single sample is the source of the 22 T cell receptor beta chains below, sequenced in a study of blood T cell repertoires in COVID-19. Sequencing used immunoSEQ multiplex PCR; TCRdb keeps in-frame clones, though not all of them. The sample holds 430,000 or so clones, roughly 84% seen once. The sequenced material came from PBMCs or T cells enriched from blood (not recorded which). The source is a woman between 18 and 30 years old who had been exposed to COVID-19.

V and J are TRBV27 and TRBJ2-2; the D is unclear. The V gene's germline CDR1 is MNHEY and CDR2 SMNVEV (reference sequence). The CDR3 runs to 12 residues. V shed 3 bases and J shed 5 bases, with 4 bases lying between them. The CDR3 spells CASSFPTGELFF. Written as DNA, the CDR3 is TGTGCCAGCAGTTTTCCGACCGGGGAGCTGTTTTTT.

Here the CDR3 DNA reads TGTGCCAGCAGTAGACAGGGCTTCACTGAAGCTTTCTTT. Amino acid sequence: CASSRQGFTEAFF. This chain joins TRBV6-5 and TRBJ1-1; 7 nucleotides line up with TRBD1. Germline CDR1 and CDR2: MNHEY and SVGAGI. This CDR3 is 13 amino acids long. V trimming: 5 bases; J trimming: 4 bases; junction bases outside the gene matches: 4.

The chain employs TRBV5-1 and TRBJ1-4; 10 nucleotides agree with TRBD1. The ends lost 4 bases at V and 7 bases at J; junction bases unmatched: 10. This CDR3 spans 16 amino acids. Germline V gene data show CDR1 as SGHRS and CDR2 as YFSETQ. CDR3 nucleotide sequence: TGCGCCAGCAGCGAGTCGACAGGGGGCTATCTTGAAAAACTGTTTTTT. Amino acids: CASSESTGGYLEKLFF.

This clone was observed a handful of times. The chain joins TRBV6-5 to TRBJ2-7, with D tentatively TRBD2 (6 bases). The CDR3 loop spans 12 amino acids. V lost 11 bases, J lost 5 bases, and 16 bases lay in between. From germline, CDR1 is MNHEY and CDR2 SVGAGI. This chain's CDR3 is CASGDFPHEQYF. The CDR3 DNA is TGTGCCTCCGGGGACTTTCCCCACGAGCAGTACTTC.

The chain carries TRBV5-5 and TRBJ2-7; 8 nucleotides agree with TRBD1. V was pared by 4 bases and J by 0 bases, with 3 bases of the junction left unmatched. The CDR3 consists of 14 residues. Germline lookup yields CDR1 SGHKS and CDR2 YYEKEE (reference sequence). CDR3 sequence reads: CASSPGQDSYEQYF. CDR3 DNA sequence: TGTGCCAGCAGCCCGGGACAGGACTCCTACGAGCAGTACTTC.

The chain combines TRBV20-1 with TRBJ2-7, with D hard to call. Trimming removed 3 bases at V and 3 bases at J, with 6 bases between. The CDR3 is 11 amino acids. Germline CDR1 DFQATT, CDR2 SNEGSKA (reference sequence). CDR3 residues: CSASSYYEQYF. CDR3 coding DNA: TGCAGTGCTAGTTCCTACTACGAGCAGTACTTC.

This clone was detected a few times. This chain links TRBV7-2 with TRBJ1-6; TRBD1 agrees at 8 bases. The CDR3 totals 16 residues. Germline values: CDR1 SGHTA, CDR2 FQGNSA. The trim removed 5 bases at V and 0 bases at J, leaving 3 bases unmatched. CDR3 sequence (DNA): TGTGCCAGCAGCGAACAGGGGGGCTCCTATAATTCACCCCTCCACTTT. This translates into CASSEQGGSYNSPLHF.

The chain combines TRBV11-3 with TRBJ2-7; 7 bases align to TRBD1. Germline CDR1 reads SGHNT; CDR2 reads YENEEA. This CDR3 is built from 14 residues. J lost 5 bases, V lost 5 bases, and 9 bases had no gene match. The CDR3 DNA sequence: TGTGCCAGCAGCCTGGATGGGACAGACCACGAGCAGTACTTC. Residues: CASSLDGTDHEQYF.

The chain joins TRBV6-1 to TRBJ2-1; D might be TRBD1 (5 bases). Trimming removed 4 bases from V and 6 bases from J, with 19 bases in between. CDR1 and CDR2 (germline): MNHNS, SASEGT. This CDR3 contains 16 residues. The chain's CDR3 is CASSGIGVQYFNEQFF. In nucleotides, the CDR3 is TGTGCCAGCAGTGGGATAGGGGTCCAGTATTTCAATGAGCAGTTCTTC.

This rearrangement joins TRBV11-2 to TRBJ2-7; the match to TRBD1 covers 9 bases. This CDR3 is built from 16 residues. With 5 bases clipped from V and 2 bases from J, the junction kept 10 bases outside the gene matches. Looked up from germline, CDR1 is SGHAT and CDR2 is FQNNGV. CDR3 DNA sequence: TGTGCCAGCAGCATATACGGGACAGGGACAACCTACGAGCAGTACTTC. It translates to CASSIYGTGTTYEQYF.

This rearrangement joins TRBV21-1 to TRBJ1-6; the D call of TRBD1 is as the table states it, not checked on the DNA. TRBV21-1 is a listed pseudogene. The CDR3 loop spans 16 amino acids. The CDR3 loop is CASSKAAGTGGSPLHF. The CDR3 region has the DNA TGTGCCAGCAGCAAAGCCGCCGGGACAGGGGGCTCACCCCTCCACTTT.

Only one count was recorded for this clone. The DNA of the CDR3 is TGTGCCAGCAGTTCTAGCGGAAGAGGGATCACAGATACGCAGTATTTT. This codes for CASSSSGRGITDTQYF. The chain uses TRBV28 and TRBJ2-3; 7 positions agree with TRBD2. Germline CDR1 MDHEN, CDR2 SYDVKM. The length of the CDR3 is 16 residues. With 4 bases clipped from V and 2 bases from J, the junction kept 9 bases outside the gene matches. Based on the CDR3 plus reference TRBV28 and TRBJ2-3, the full variable domain is DVKVTQSSRYLVKRTGEKVFLECVQDMDHENMFWYRQDPGLGLRLIYFSYDVKMKEKGDIPEGYSVSREKKERFSLILESASTNQTSMYLCASSSSGRGITDTQYFGPGTRLTVL.

This sequence joins TRBV28 and TRBJ1-1; unclear D gene. V gave up 5 bases and J gave up 1 base, with 14 bases separating them. This CDR3 has 15 amino acids. CDR1 is MDHEN, CDR2 SYDVKM, per germline. The CDR3 sequence: CASSRLPLSNTEAFF. The CDR3 DNA follows: TGTGCCAGCAGTCGACTGCCCTTATCGAACACTGAAGCTTTCTTT.

This chain links TRBV9 with TRBJ2-3; TRBD1 is a possible D gene (5 bases). CDR1 is SGDLS, CDR2 YYNGEE, per germline. V lost 0 bases and J 2 bases, leaving 10 bases between the germline ends. The CDR3 length is 15 residues. CDR3 sequence reads: CASSVAPRDTDTQYF. CDR3 coding DNA: TGTGCCAGCAGCGTAGCTCCCAGGGACACAGATACGCAGTATTTT.

The chain combines TRBV18 with TRBJ1-2, with D perhaps TRBD1 (5 bases). V lost 3 bases to trimming and J lost 4 bases, with 12 bases between them. CDR3 length: 14 residues. Germline V gene sequence: CDR1 KGHSH, CDR2 LQKENI. CDR3 in amino acids: CASSPEGEGYGYTF. The DNA of the CDR3 is TGTGCCAGCTCACCGGAAGGGGAGGGCTATGGCTACACCTTC.

This chain links TRBV9 with TRBJ2-7; 11 bases fit TRBD1. The length of the CDR3 is 14 residues. Trimming removed 4 bases from V and 5 bases from J; junction bases left unmatched: 5. CDR1 SGDLS and CDR2 YYNGEE come from the germline V gene. Here the CDR3 reads CASSRTGGWDEQYF. The CDR3 DNA reads as TGTGCCAGCAGCCGGACAGGGGGCTGGGACGAGCAGTACTTC.

The gene calls are TRBV28 and TRBJ2-3; the D is unclear. Trimming took 2 bases from V and 0 from J, leaving 9 bases between them. The CDR3 runs 15 residues. Germline V CDR1 and CDR2: MDHEN, SYDVKM. Written as DNA, the CDR3 is TGTGCCAGCAGTTTACCGTTCCTGAGCACAGATACGCAGTATTTT. Protein: CASSLPFLSTDTQYF.

The V and J genes are TRBV19 and TRBJ1-3; D possibly corresponds to TRBD1 (5 bases). The germline V and J ends were trimmed by 5 bases and 0 bases, with 14 bases remaining between them. The CDR3 consists of 16 residues. CDR1 is LNHDA and CDR2 is SQIVND in the germline V gene (reference sequence). DNA for the CDR3: TGTGCCAGTAGTTCAGGACATACACCCTCTGGAAACACCATATATTTT. Translating it yields CASSSGHTPSGNTIYF. Combining the CDR3 with reference TRBV19 and TRBJ1-3 gives the whole variable domain DGGITQSPKYLFRKEGQNVTLSCEQNLNHDAMYWYRQDPGQGLRLIYYSQIVNDFQKGDIAEGYSVSREKKESFPLTVTSAQKNPTAFYLCASSSGHTPSGNTIYFGEGSWLTVV.

The chain uses TRBV2 and TRBJ2-3, with a weak D call TRBD1 (5 bases). Per germline, CDR1 SNHLY and CDR2 FYNNEI. The CDR3 loop spans 16 amino acids. V was pared by 6 bases and J by 4 bases, with 20 bases between. The CDR3 nucleotides read TGTGCCAGCAGCTCCCGTGGGGCTAGTCGGGCAGATACGCAGTATTTT. Its translation: CASSSRGASRADTQYF.

A note on this clone: Additional DNA sequences in this sample encode the identical CDR3. The V call is TRBV29-1, the J call TRBJ1-2; tentatively, D is TRBD1 (5 bases). Trimming removed 6 bases at V and 2 bases at J, with 7 bases between. The CDR3 covers 11 residues. Germline CDR1 and CDR2: SQVTM and ANQGSEA. In DNA, the CDR3 is TGCAGCGTAGACAGCAACTATGGCTACACCTTC. This encodes CSVDSNYGYTF.

The count of this clone is one. The rearrangement uses TRBV10-3 and TRBJ1-2, with 9 bases that match TRBD1. Germline V CDR1 and CDR2: ENHRY, SYGVKD. Trimming removed 3 bases from V and 3 bases from J; junction bases left unmatched: 8. The CDR3 length is 16 residues. CDR3 sequence: CAISDVGTGNYYGYTF. CDR3 DNA sequence: TGTGCCATCAGTGACGTCGGGACAGGGAATTACTATGGCTACACCTTC.

The rearrangement joins TRBV15 to TRBJ1-2, with a possible D match to TRBD1 (6 bases). Germline values: CDR1 LNHNV, CDR2 YYDKDF (reference sequence). This CDR3 region has 15 residues. V was pared by 7 bases and J by 2 bases, with 17 bases between. CDR3: CATNRARGDNYGYTF. The DNA for the CDR3 is TGTGCCACCAACCGAGCCAGGGGAGACAACTATGGCTACACCTTC.